The entry below gives a single TCR beta chain sequence along with its context. This clonotype was detected ten times or more. Its binding antigen is unknown. No much larger clone is present one base from it, and per-base qualities are unavailable. The entry originates in a study of neurological immune-mediated disorders (dated by TCRdb to about 2019). With respect to the entire study: Among the approximately 34 multiple sclerosis patients, roughly 31 had relapsing-remitting MS and 3 had secondary progressive MS. Peripheral blood TCR-beta repertoires from patients with HTLV-I-associated myelopathy (HAM/TSP), patients with multiple sclerosis, and healthy controls were compared in the study using UMI-based sequencing. Alongside PBMC samples, the set of some 97 TCR-beta libraries contained longitudinal samples, technical triplicates, and paired CD4+ and CD8+ T-cell subsets that had been sorted. The cohort included some 70 subjects: some 14 with HAM/TSP, roughly 35 with multiple sclerosis, and approximately 20 healthy controls. Findings and caveats that apply to the study as a whole: Across subjects, expanded clones never shared an identical CDR3 amino acid sequence, which suggests that the TCR-beta repertoires in every group were private. In a phylogenetic analysis, the repertoires of 18 out of 34 MS patients fell into a single cluster of related CDR3 sequences, pointing to a possible signature at the repertoire level. TCR clonal expansion was highest in HAM/TSP patients and lowest in MS patients, with MS patients falling below even healthy controls. No clinical or MRI features were associated with the MS cluster, and the authors said that larger cohorts are needed.

V lost 2 bases and J lost 3 bases; the stretch between them is 11 bases long. Reading from cysteine to phenylalanine, the CDR3 counts 14 amino acids. Only CDR3 DNA remains: 42 bases, in frame from the first base. CDR1 is given as KGHSH and CDR2 as LQKENI, both from the germline V gene. cDNA was synthesized by template-switch 5'RACE using a primer with a 10-nucleotide random unique molecular identifier that tagged each TCR transcript. Each sequencing run produced over 200 million TCR-beta sequences covering 15-18 subjects. The RNeasy kit was used to extract total RNA. TCR-beta VDJ regions were amplified with primers for the TCR constant region and the 5'RACE anchor, using the KAPA Real-time Library Amplification kit. A first PCR added sample indexes and Illumina adaptors, after which a second PCR increased the library yield. After Ampure bead purification, the TCR product of roughly 650 bp was size-selected on a 2% E-gel SizeSelection system. Library quality was checked on a Bioanalyzer, concentration was measured with Qubit, and libraries were quantified with the Kapa Library Quantification kit before pooling. An Illumina HiSeq 2500 sequenced the libraries paired-end 2 x 150 bp. To increase sequence diversity, about 24-32% phiX was spiked into each library pool. The original pipeline was this. Quality-filtered reads were processed with the UMI-based MiGEC pipeline, and over 85% of raw TCR sequences were removed by the MiGEC pipeline during error correction. VDJ genes were aligned to IMGT germline references, and clonotypes were defined by unique CDR3 amino acid sequence plus V-J genes. Clonal expansion, Shannon diversity and CDR3 relatedness were evaluated with VDJtools (CalcPairwiseDistances, ClusterSamples), while phylogenetic trees were built in CLCbio workbench. Clones with at least 8 unique UMIs were defined as expanded, with this threshold being based on coefficient-of-variation modelling across technical triplicates. The public reads were reanalyzed by TCRdb: fastp trimming at Q25, MiXCR alignment, in-frame beta chains only. Every distinct CDR3 protein forms one entry, paired with its most common genes and DNA. The authors' filters were not applied to this entry. For this sample there are about 62,000 distinct CDR3 sequences; about 3.5% appear just once. The ten largest clones take up roughly 2% of the sample.

For the unsorted PBMC libraries, 2 million PBMCs were stored in RNAlater at -80 degrees C until RNA extraction and were used to generate the libraries. The multiple sclerosis patients were enrolled in a US clinical protocol that used magnetic resonance imaging to evaluate disease progression. Peripheral blood was subjected to Ficoll-Hypaque density gradient centrifugation to isolate PBMCs, which were then cryopreserved in liquid nitrogen. This clonotype originated in a woman aged 45-65 years with multiple sclerosis. Input material: PBMCs. The V gene is TRBV18 and the J gene is TRBJ2-7, with the D segment identity uncertain. In nucleotides, the sequence is TGTGCCAGCTCACCATCGGACGGGTACTACGAGCAGTACTTC. Its protein is CASSPSDGYYEQYF.